These 15 T cell receptor beta chains originate from one sample sequenced in a study of blood T cell repertoires in COVID-19. Some clones are missing from TCRdb's copy, which holds only in-frame ones; the method was immunoSEQ multiplex PCR. Of over 200,000 clones in the sample, 86% were seen once. Material: PBMCs or T cells enriched from blood (not recorded which). The origin of the receptors is a man between 18 and 35 years old who had recovered from COVID-19.

The rearrangement links TRBV21-1 to TRBJ1-6; no DNA check was done on the table's D call, TRBD1. TRBV21-1 constitutes a pseudogene. This CDR3 is built from 15 residues. The chain's CDR3 is CASSKPRDTNSPLHF. As DNA, the CDR3 is TGTGCCAGCAGCAAACCTCGGGACACCAATTCACCCCTCCACTTT.

The chain combines TRBV6-5 with TRBJ1-2; D perhaps matches TRBD1 (6 bases). The V end lost 2 bases, the J end lost 0 bases, and 10 bases lay between the germline ends. Germline V gives CDR1 MNHEY, CDR2 SVGAGI. The CDR3 runs 15 residues. The DNA for the CDR3 is TGTGCCAGCAGTTACGGGGGCACCACTAACTATGGCTACACCTTC. The encoded protein is CASSYGGTTNYGYTF.

The rearrangement links TRBV6-1 to TRBJ2-5; the D gene is possibly TRBD2 (6 bases). With 1 base removed from V and 5 bases from J, the gap between germline ends came to 14 bases. Germline V gene data show CDR1 as MNHNS and CDR2 as SASEGT. There are 15 residues in the CDR3. The CDR3 DNA reads TGTGCCAGCAGTGAAGGTCTGAGGAGGGTTGAGACCCAGTACTTC. It specifies CASSEGLRRVETQYF.

The table lists this clone with a count of one. Other DNA sequences of this sample code for an identical CDR3. The rearrangement joins TRBV18 to TRBJ2-5; weak D call: TRBD2 (5 bases). Germline V gene data show CDR1 as KGHSH and CDR2 as LQKENI. The germline V and J ends were trimmed by 6 bases and 1 base, with 9 bases remaining between them. The length of the CDR3 is 13 residues. The CDR3 DNA sequence: TGTGCCAGCTCGTCGGGAAGCCAAGAGACCCAGTACTTC. It specifies CASSSGSQETQYF.

The chain has TRBV5-4 and TRBJ2-3, with 11 nucleotides matching TRBD2. V shed 4 bases and J 5 bases; nucleotides not matched to a gene: 6. The germline V gene encodes CDR1 SGHNT and CDR2 YYREEE (reference sequence). The CDR3 extends over 15 amino acids. The DNA of the CDR3 is TGTGCCAGCAGCGGGACTAGCGGACCTCTAGATACGCAGTATTTT. Amino acids: CASSGTSGPLDTQYF.

This chain uses TRBV28 with TRBJ1-4; D might be TRBD1 (6 bases). Germline assignment: CDR1 MDHEN and CDR2 SYDVKM. CDR3 length: 15 amino acids. V dropped 5 bases and J dropped 8 bases, with 18 bases sitting between them. This chain's CDR3 is CASSNKQGSWEKLFF. The CDR3, as DNA: TGTGCCAGCAGTAACAAACAGGGTTCGTGGGAAAAACTGTTTTTT.

The table lists this clone with a few counts. V usage is TRBV5-1 and J usage is TRBJ1-1; weak D call: TRBD1 (5 bases). CDR3 length equals 15 residues. The germline CDR1 and CDR2 sequences are SGHRS and YFSETQ. Trimming pared 4 bases from V and 4 bases from J, leaving 17 bases between. For the CDR3, the DNA is TGCGCCAGCAGCCCGGAGGGGAGGTCCGGCACTGAAGCTTTCTTT. It encodes CASSPEGRSGTEAFF.

This chain connects TRBV2 to TRBJ1-4, with TRBD1 matching 8 bases. The J segment lost 3 bases and the V segment lost 4 bases, leaving 7 bases of the junction unmatched. The CDR3 length is 16 residues. In germline, CDR1 is SNHLY, CDR2 FYNNEI. The CDR3 sequence is CASSGQGPQSNEKLFF. CDR3 sequence (DNA): TGTGCCAGCAGTGGACAGGGGCCACAGTCTAATGAAAAACTGTTTTTT.

This chain uses TRBV11-2 with TRBJ2-1; TRBD1 matches 7 bases. CDR1 and CDR2 from the germline V gene are SGHAT and FQNNGV. The CDR3 has 14 amino acids. V dropped 3 bases and J dropped 6; count of bases not matched to a gene: 5. CDR3 coding DNA: TGTGCCAGCAGCTTGGGACAGCGACGCAATGAGCAGTTCTTC. This encodes CASSLGQRRNEQFF.

This clone was recorded a few times. V and J are TRBV19 and TRBJ1-5; D may be TRBD1 (5 bases). V lost 9 bases and J 3 bases, leaving 18 bases between the germline ends. The CDR3 covers 15 residues. The germline V gene encodes CDR1 LNHDA and CDR2 SQIVND (reference sequence). The CDR3 nucleotides read TGTGCCAGCCGCTGGGGCGGGGCCGCCAATCAGCCCCAGCATTTT. Its protein is CASRWGGAANQPQHF.

The chain links TRBV9 to TRBJ2-3; D may be TRBD2 (6 bases). The germline V gene encodes CDR1 SGDLS and CDR2 YYNGEE. With 0 bases removed from V and 0 bases from J, the gap between germline ends came to 11 bases. The CDR3 length is 16 residues. The CDR3 sequence is CASSVESGASTDTQYF. CDR3 DNA: TGTGCCAGCAGCGTAGAATCGGGAGCAAGCACAGATACGCAGTATTTT.

The V call is TRBV11-2, the J call TRBJ1-2; 8 bases agree with TRBD1. The CDR3 is made up of 16 amino acids. The ends lost 4 bases at V and 1 base at J; junction bases unmatched: 8. CDR1 and CDR2 from the germline V gene are SGHAT and FQNNGV. CDR3 bases: TGTGCCAGCAGCTGGGGGACAGGCGCCCTTAACTATGGCTACACCTTC. Encoded protein: CASSWGTGALNYGYTF.

The chain joins TRBV5-6 to TRBJ1-5; 7 nucleotides agree with TRBD1. CDR1 and CDR2 (germline): SGHDT, YYEEEE. The CDR3 has 17 residues. With 1 base clipped from V and 0 bases from J, the junction kept 7 bases outside the gene matches. CDR3: CASSLRRDSYSNQPQHF. The CDR3 DNA sequence: TGTGCCAGCAGCTTGCGGCGGGACAGTTATAGCAATCAGCCCCAGCATTTT.

The V and J genes are TRBV6-5 and TRBJ2-3, with a weak D call TRBD1 (6 bases). CDR1 is MNHEY and CDR2 is SVGAGI in the germline V gene. This CDR3 spans 13 amino acids. V gave up 5 bases and J gave up 6 bases, with 12 bases separating them. In nucleotides, the CDR3 is TGTGCCAGCAGTCTGGACAGACTGGATACGCAGTATTTT. Its protein product is CASSLDRLDTQYF.

V gene TRBV27 combines with J gene TRBJ2-1; 11 bases fit TRBD2. In germline, CDR1 is MNHEY, CDR2 SMNVEV (reference sequence). Trimming removed 5 bases from V and 6 bases from J; junction bases left unmatched: 12. This CDR3 region has 17 residues. CDR3 sequence reads: CASSPPLAGAPLNEQFF. DNA for the CDR3: TGTGCCAGCAGTCCCCCACTAGCGGGAGCCCCTCTCAATGAGCAGTTCTTC.